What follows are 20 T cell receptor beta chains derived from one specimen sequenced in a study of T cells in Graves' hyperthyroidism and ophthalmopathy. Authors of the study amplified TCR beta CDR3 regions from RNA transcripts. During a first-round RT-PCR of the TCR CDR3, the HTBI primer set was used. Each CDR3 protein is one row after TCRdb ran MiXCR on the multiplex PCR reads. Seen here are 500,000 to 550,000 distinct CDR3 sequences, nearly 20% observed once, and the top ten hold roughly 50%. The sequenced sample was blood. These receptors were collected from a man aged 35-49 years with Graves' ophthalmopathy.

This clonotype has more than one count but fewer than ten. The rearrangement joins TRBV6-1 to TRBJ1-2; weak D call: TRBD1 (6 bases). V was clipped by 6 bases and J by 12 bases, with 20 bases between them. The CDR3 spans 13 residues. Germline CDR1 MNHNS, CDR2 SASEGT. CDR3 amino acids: CASRTRGGAVDTF. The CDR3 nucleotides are TGTGCCAGCAGGACTAGGGGGGGGGCGGTCGACACCTTC.

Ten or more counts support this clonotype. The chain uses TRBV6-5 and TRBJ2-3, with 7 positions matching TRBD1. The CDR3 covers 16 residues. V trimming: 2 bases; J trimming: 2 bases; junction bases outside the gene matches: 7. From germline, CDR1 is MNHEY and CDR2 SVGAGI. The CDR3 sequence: CASSYMRQGDTDTQYF. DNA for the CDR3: TGTGCCAGCAGTTACATGAGGCAGGGGGACACAGATACGCAGTATTTT.

The CDR3, as DNA: TGCAGCGTTCCAGCGACAGGGAGCAATGAGCAGTTCTTC. It yields the protein CSVPATGSNEQFF. This chain links TRBV29-1 with TRBJ2-1; 7 positions agree with TRBD1. In germline, CDR1 is SQVTM, CDR2 ANQGSEA. V dropped 5 bases and J dropped 6; count of bases not matched to a gene: 7. The CDR3 contains 13 residues.

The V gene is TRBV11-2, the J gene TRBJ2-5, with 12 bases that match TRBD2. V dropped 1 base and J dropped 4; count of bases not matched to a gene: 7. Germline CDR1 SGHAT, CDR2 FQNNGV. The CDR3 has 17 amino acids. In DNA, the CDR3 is TGTGCCAGCAGCTTAGGACCCGGACTAGCGGGGCGAGAGACCCAGTACTTC. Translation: CASSLGPGLAGRETQYF.

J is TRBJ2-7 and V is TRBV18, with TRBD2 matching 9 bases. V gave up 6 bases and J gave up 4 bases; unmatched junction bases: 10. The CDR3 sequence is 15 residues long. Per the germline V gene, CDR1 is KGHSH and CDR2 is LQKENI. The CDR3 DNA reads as TGTGCCAGCTCCCAGGGGTCTAGCGGGGAATACGAGCAGTACTTC. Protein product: CASSQGSSGEYEQYF.

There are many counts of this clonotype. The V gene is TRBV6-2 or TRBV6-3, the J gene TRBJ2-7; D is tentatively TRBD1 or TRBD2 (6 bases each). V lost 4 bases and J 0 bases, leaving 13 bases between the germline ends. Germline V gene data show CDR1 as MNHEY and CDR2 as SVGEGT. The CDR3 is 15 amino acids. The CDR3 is CASSSRGGYSYEQYF. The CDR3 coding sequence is TGTGCCAGCAGTTCCCGAGGGGGGTACTCCTACGAGCAGTACTTC.

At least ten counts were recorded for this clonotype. DNA of the CDR3: TGTGCCAGCAGCTCCAGGACGGGCCTTGAAGCTTTCTTT. Its protein product is CASSSRTGLEAFF. This chain uses TRBV11-1 with TRBJ1-1; the D is unclear. V was shortened by 4 bases and J by 7 bases, with 13 bases between the two germline ends. The CDR3 runs to 13 residues. Germline V lookup: CDR1 SGHAT, CDR2 FQDESV (reference sequence).

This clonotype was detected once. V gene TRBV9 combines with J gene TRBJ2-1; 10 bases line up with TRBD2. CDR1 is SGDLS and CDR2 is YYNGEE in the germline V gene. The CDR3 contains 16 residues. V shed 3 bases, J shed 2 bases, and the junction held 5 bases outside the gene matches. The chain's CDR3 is CASSAPSGRAYNEQFF. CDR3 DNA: TGTGCCAGCAGCGCCCCAAGCGGGAGGGCCTACAATGAGCAGTTCTTC.

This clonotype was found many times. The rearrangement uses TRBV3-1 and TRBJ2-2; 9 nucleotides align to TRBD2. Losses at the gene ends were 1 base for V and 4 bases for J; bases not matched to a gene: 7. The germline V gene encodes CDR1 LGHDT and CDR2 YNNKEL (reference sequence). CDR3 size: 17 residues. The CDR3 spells CASSQGVAGVTTGELFF. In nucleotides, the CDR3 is TGTGCCAGCAGCCAAGGAGTAGCGGGGGTCACCACCGGGGAGCTGTTTTTT. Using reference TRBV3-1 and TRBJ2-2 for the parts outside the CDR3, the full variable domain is DTAVSQTPKYLVTQMGNDKSIKCEQNLGHDTMYWYKQDSKKFLKIMFSYNNKELIINETVPNRFSPKSPDKAHLNLHINSLELGDSAVYFCASSQGVAGVTTGELFFGEGSRLTVL.

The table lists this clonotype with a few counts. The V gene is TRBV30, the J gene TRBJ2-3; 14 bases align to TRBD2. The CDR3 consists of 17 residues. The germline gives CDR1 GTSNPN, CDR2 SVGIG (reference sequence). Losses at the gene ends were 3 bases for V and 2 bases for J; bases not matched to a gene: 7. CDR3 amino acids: CAWRFRGLAGVTDTQYF. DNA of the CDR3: TGTGCCTGGAGGTTCAGGGGACTAGCGGGGGTCACAGATACGCAGTATTTT.

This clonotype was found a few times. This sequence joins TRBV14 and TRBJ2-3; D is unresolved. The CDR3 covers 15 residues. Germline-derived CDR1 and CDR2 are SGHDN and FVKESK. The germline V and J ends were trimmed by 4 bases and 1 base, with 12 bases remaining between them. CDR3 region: CASSRAGLGTDTQYF. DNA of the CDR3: TGTGCCAGCAGCCGGGCCGGGCTGGGCACAGATACGCAGTATTTT.

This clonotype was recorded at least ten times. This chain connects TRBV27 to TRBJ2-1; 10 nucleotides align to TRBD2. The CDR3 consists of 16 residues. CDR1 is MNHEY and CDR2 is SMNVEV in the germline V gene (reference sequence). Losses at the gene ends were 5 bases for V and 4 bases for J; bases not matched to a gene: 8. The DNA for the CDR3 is TGTGCCAGCAGTCCAGCCCATAGCGGGGGGTACAATGAGCAGTTCTTC. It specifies CASSPAHSGGYNEQFF.

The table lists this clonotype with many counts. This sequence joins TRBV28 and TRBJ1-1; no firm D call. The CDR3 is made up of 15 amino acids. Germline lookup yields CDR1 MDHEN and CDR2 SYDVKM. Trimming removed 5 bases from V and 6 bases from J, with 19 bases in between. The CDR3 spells CASSLGRVKAAEAFF. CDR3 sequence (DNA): TGTGCCAGCAGTCTAGGGAGGGTCAAGGCCGCTGAAGCTTTCTTT.

CDR3 coding DNA: TGCAGTGCTAGAGAAATCCCCCTAGCGGGAGTCTCCTACGAGCAGTACTTC. Its protein is CSAREIPLAGVSYEQYF. This chain joins TRBV20-1 and TRBJ2-7, with TRBD2 matching over 10 bases. Germline CDR1 is DFQATT and CDR2 is SNEGSKA (reference sequence). The CDR3 consists of 17 residues. The V and J ends lost 0 bases and 0 bases, in that order; junction bases with no gene match: 8.

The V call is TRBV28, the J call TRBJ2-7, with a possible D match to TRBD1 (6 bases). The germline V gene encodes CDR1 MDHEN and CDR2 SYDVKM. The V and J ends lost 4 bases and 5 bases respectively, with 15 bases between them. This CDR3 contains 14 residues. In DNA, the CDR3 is TGTGCCAGCAGTTCCCCCGGTAAGGGGGACGAGCAGTACTTC. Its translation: CASSSPGKGDEQYF.

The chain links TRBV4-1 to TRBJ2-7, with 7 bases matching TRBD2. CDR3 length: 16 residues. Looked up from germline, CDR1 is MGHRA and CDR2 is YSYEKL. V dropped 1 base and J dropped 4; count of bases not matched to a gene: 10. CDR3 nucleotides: TGCGCCAGCAGCCAAGTCTCCGGGGGAGGGCGGTACGAGCAGTACTTC. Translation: CASSQVSGGGRYEQYF.

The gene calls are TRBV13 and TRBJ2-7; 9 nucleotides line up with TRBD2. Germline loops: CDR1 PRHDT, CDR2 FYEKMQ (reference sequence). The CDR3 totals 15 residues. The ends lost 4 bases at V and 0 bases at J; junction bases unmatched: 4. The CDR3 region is CASSSGLASSYEQYF. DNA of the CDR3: TGTGCCAGCAGCTCGGGACTAGCCTCCTCCTACGAGCAGTACTTC.

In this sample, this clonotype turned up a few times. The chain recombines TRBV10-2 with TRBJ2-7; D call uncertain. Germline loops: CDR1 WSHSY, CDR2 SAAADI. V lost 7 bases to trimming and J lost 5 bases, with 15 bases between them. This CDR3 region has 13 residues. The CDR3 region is CASTQSRMNEQYF. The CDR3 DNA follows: TGCGCCAGCACCCAATCACGGATGAACGAGCAGTACTTC.

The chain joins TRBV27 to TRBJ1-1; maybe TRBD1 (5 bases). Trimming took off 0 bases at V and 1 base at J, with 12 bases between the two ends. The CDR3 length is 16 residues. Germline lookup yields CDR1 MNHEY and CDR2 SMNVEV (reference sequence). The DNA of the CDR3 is TGTGCCAGCAGTTTATCAGGGGAGGGGAGGAACACTGAAGCTTTCTTT. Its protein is CASSLSGEGRNTEAFF.

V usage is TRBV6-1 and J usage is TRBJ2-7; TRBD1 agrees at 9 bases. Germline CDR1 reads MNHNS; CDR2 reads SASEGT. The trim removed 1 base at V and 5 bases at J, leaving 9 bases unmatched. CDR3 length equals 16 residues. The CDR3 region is CASSEDLLGQGHEQYF. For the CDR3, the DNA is TGTGCCAGCAGTGAAGATTTACTGGGACAGGGTCACGAGCAGTACTTC.